This TCR beta chain appears in the sequencing data of a study of early T cells in non-severe SARS-CoV-2 infection. Study in general: Unsorted whole-blood RNA was sequenced in bulk, leaving chains unpaired.

Study results and caveats: Private and CD4 specificities were missed by VDJdb matching, skewed to anti-spike CD8.

Unique molecular identifiers (one per individual cDNA molecule) were attached. MiXCR was run by TCRdb on the 5' RACE reads, yielding one entry per CDR3 protein. This sample has about 64,000 distinct CDR3 sequences, with around 14% found just once. J lost 5 bases, V lost 8 bases, and 8 bases had no gene match. Germline values: CDR1 DFQATT, CDR2 SNEGSKA (reference sequence). The CDR3 has 12 amino acids. This clonotype was seen many times. Its antigen remains unknown. Input material: whole blood. The receptor was derived from an adult who was a healthcare worker with PCR-confirmed SARS-CoV-2 infection or an uninfected control (not recorded which). This sequence joins TRBV20-1 and TRBJ2-7; TRBD1 matches at 8 bases. The CDR3 nucleotides read TGCAGTACACGGGACAGGAGGAACGAGCAGTACTTC. It codes for CSTRDRRNEQYF.